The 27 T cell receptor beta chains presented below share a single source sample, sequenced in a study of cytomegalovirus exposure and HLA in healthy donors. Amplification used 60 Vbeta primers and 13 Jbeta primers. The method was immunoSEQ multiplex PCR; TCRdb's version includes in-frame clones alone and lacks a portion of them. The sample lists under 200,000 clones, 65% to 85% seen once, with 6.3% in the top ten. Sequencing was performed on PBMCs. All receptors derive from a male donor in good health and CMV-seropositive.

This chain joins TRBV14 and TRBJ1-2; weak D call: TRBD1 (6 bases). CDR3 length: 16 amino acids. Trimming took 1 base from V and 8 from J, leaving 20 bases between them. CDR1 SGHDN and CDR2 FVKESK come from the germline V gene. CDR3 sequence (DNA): TGTGCCAGCAGCCAAGGGACAGCCGGGGGGGGAGTAGGCTACACCTTC. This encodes CASSQGTAGGGVGYTF.

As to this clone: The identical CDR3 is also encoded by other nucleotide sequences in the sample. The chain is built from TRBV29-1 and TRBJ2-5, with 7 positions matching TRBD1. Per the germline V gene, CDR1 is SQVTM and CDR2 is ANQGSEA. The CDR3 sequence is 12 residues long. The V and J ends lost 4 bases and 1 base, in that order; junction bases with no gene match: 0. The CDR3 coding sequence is TGCAGCGTTGGACAGGGCCAAGAGACCCAGTACTTC. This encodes CSVGQGQETQYF.

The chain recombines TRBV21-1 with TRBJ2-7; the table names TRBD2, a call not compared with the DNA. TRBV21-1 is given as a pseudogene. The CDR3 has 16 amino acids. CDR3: CASSKELREDFNEQYF. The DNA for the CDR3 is TGTGCCAGCAGCAAAGAACTGCGGGAGGACTTCAACGAGCAGTACTTC.

The CDR3 loop reads CASSQVFNRGYGYTF. The CDR3 DNA sequence: TGTGCCAGCAGCCAAGTATTTAACAGGGGCTATGGCTACACCTTC. The rearrangement joins TRBV14 to TRBJ1-2, with 7 bases identical to TRBD1. V lost 1 base, J lost 4 bases, and 6 bases stayed unmatched. Germline V CDR1 and CDR2: SGHDN, FVKESK. The CDR3 consists of 15 residues.

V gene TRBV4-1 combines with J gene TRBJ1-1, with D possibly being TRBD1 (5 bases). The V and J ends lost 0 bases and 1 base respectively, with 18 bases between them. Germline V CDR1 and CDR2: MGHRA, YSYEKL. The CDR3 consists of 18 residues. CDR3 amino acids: CASSQDLAGRERNTEAFF. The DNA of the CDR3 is TGCGCCAGCAGCCAAGATCTGGCCGGCAGGGAAAGGAACACTGAAGCTTTCTTT.

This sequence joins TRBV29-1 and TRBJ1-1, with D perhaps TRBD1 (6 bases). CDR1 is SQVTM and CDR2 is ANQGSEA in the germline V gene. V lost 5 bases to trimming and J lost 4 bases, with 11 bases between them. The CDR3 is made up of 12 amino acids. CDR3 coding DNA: TGCAGCGTTAGTACAGGGTTCACTGAAGCTTTCTTT. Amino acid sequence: CSVSTGFTEAFF.

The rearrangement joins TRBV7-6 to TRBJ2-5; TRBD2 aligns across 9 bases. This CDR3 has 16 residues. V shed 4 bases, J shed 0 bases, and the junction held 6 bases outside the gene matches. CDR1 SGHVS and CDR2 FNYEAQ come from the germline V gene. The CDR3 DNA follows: TGTGCCAGCAGCTCGACTAGCGGAGGAAACCAAGAGACCCAGTACTTC. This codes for CASSSTSGGNQETQYF.

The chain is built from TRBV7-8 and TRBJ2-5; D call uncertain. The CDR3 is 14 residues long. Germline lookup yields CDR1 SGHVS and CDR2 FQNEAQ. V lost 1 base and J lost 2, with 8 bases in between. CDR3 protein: CASSLVRRQETQYF. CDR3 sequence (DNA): TGTGCCAGCAGCTTAGTGAGGCGACAAGAGACCCAGTACTTC.

DNA of the CDR3: TGTGCCAGCAGCTTCCCCCGCGGACAGGGGGCGCGAGATACGCAGTATTTT. Protein: CASSFPRGQGARDTQYF. The chain carries TRBV7-2 and TRBJ2-3; 11 positions match TRBD1. CDR3 length: 17 amino acids. The J segment lost 5 bases and the V segment lost 3 bases, leaving 10 bases of the junction unmatched. Germline CDR1 and CDR2: SGHTA and FQGNSA. The full variable domain, completed using reference TRBV7-2 and TRBJ2-3, is GAGVSQSPSNKVTEKGKDVELRCDPISGHTALYWYRQSLGQGLEFLIYFQGNSAPDKSGLPSDRFSAERTGGSVSTLTIQRTQQEDSAVYLCASSFPRGQGARDTQYFGPGTRLTVL.

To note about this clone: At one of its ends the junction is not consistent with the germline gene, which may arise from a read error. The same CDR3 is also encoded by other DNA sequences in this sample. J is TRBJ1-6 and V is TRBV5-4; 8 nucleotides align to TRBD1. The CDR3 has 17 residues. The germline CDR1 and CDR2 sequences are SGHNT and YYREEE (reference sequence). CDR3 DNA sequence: TGTGCCAGCAGCCCCACCGGAGGGACAGGCAGAAATTCCCCCCTCCACTTT. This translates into CASSPTGGTGRNSPLHF. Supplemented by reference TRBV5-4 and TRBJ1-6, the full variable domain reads ETGVTQSPTHLIKTRGQQVTLRCSSQSGHNTVSWYQQALGQGPQFIFQYYREEENGRGNFPPRFSGLQFPNYSSELNVNALELDDSALYLCASSPTGGTGRNSPLHFGNGTRLTVT.

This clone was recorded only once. The CDR3 nucleotides are TGTGCCACCCGAGGAAGGCTAGCGGACACAGATACGCAGTATTTT. This gives the protein CATRGRLADTDTQYF. The V gene is TRBV5-4, the J gene TRBJ2-3; TRBD2 agrees at 7 bases. V gave up 9 bases and J gave up 2 bases; unmatched junction bases: 12. CDR1 and CDR2 (germline): SGHNT, YYREEE (reference sequence). The CDR3 contains 15 residues.

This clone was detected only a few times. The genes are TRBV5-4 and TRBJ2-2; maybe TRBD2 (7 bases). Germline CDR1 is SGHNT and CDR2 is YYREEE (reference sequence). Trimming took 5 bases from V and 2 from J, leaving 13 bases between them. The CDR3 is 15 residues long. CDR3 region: CASRGGAVNTGELFF. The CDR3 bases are TGTGCCAGCAGGGGGGGGGCGGTAAACACCGGGGAGCTGTTTTTT.

Written as DNA, the CDR3 is TGCGCCAGCAGCTTGAGGGGGCCAGGCTATGGCTACACCTTC. This encodes CASSLRGPGYGYTF. The chain links TRBV5-1 to TRBJ1-2; 7 positions agree with TRBD1. The CDR3 has 14 residues. Trimming removed 1 base from V and 4 bases from J; junction bases left unmatched: 4. CDR1 and CDR2 (germline): SGHRS, YFSETQ.

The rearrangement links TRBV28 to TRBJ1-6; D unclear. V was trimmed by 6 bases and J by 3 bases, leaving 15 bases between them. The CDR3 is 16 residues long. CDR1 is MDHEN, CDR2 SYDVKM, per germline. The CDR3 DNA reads TGTGCCAGCAGGACGGCAGCCACTAACTATAATTCACCCCTCCACTTT. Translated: CASRTAATNYNSPLHF. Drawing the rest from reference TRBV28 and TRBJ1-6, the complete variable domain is DVKVTQSSRYLVKRTGEKVFLECVQDMDHENMFWYRQDPGLGLRLIYFSYDVKMKEKGDIPEGYSVSREKKERFSLILESASTNQTSMYLCASRTAATNYNSPLHFGNGTRLTVT.

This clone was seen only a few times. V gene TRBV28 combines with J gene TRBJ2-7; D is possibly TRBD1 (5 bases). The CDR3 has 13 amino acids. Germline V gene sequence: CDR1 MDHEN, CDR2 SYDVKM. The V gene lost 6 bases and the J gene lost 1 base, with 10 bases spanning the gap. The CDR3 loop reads CASRMTESYEQYF. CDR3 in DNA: TGTGCCAGCAGGATGACAGAATCCTACGAGCAGTACTTC.

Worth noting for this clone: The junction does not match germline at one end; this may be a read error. CDR3 amino acids: CSSSVKRGAFGANVLTF. The CDR3, as DNA: TGTTCCAGCAGCGTAAAGCGGGGGGCTTTTGGGGCCAACGTCCTGACTTTC. This sequence joins TRBV7-9 and TRBJ2-6; 9 bases align to TRBD2. The CDR3 contains 17 residues. The germline gives CDR1 SEHNR, CDR2 FQNEAQ (reference sequence). Supplemented by reference TRBV7-9 and TRBJ2-6, the full variable domain reads DTGVSQNPRHKITKRGQNVTFRCDPISEHNRLYWYRQTLGQGPEFLTYFQNEAQLEKSRLLSDRFSAERPKGSFSTLEIQRTEQGDSAMYLCSSSVKRGAFGANVLTFGAGSRLTVL.

In nucleotides, the CDR3 is TGTGCCAGCAGCGTAGCACCCCCTCTTACTAGCGGGGACTCCTACGAGCAGTACTTC. This gives the protein CASSVAPPLTSGDSYEQYF. The rearrangement links TRBV9 to TRBJ2-5; 10 nucleotides align to TRBD2. The J call is in doubt because the DNA end fits TRBJ2-7 better. Germline V CDR1 and CDR2: SGDLS, YYNGEE. The CDR3 length is 19 residues.

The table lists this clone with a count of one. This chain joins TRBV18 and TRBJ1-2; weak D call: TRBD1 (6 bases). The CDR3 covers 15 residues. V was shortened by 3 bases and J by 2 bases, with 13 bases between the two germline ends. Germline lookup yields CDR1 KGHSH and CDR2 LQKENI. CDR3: CASSPGTSGNYGYTF. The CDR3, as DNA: TGTGCCAGCTCACCGGGGACAAGCGGAAACTATGGCTACACCTTC.

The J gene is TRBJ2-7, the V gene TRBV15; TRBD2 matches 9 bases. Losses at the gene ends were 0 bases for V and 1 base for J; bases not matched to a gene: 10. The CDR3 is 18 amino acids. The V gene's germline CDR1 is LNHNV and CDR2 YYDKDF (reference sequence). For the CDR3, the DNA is TGTGCCACCAGCAGAGATCTCGCTAGCGGGACCCGTTCCTACGAGCAGTACTTC. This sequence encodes CATSRDLASGTRSYEQYF.

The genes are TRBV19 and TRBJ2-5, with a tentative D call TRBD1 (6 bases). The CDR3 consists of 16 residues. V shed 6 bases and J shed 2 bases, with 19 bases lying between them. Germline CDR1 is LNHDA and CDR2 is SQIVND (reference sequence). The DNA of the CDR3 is TGTGCCAGTAGCCTCCCAAGGGGACAAACGCAAGAGACCCAGTACTTC. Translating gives CASSLPRGQTQETQYF.

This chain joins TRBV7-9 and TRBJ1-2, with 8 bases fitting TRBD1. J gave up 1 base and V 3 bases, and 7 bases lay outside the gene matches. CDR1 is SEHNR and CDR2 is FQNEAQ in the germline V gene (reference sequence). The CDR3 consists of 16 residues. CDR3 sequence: CASSFYRGEINYGYTF. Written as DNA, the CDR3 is TGTGCCAGCAGCTTTTACAGGGGGGAAATTAACTATGGCTACACCTTC.

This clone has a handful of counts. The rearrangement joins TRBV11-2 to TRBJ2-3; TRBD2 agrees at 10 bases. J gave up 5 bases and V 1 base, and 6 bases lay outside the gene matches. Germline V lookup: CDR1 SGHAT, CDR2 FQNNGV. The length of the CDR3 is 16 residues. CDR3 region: CASSLGVAGGRDTQYF. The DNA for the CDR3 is TGTGCCAGCAGCTTAGGGGTAGCGGGAGGAAGAGATACGCAGTATTTT.

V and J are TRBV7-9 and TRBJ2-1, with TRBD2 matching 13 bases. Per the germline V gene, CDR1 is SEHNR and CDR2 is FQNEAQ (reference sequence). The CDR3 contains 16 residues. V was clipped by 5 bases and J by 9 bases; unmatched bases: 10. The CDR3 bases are TGTGCCAGCAGCCGCCGACTAGCGGGAGGTAGGAGTGAGCAGTTCTTC. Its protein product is CASSRRLAGGRSEQFF.

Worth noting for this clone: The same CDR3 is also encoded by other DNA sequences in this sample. The CDR3 coding sequence is TGTGCCAGCAGCCTAAGAAGGGGGGGTATATCAGAGCAGTACTTC. Its protein is CASSLRRGGISEQYF. The rearrangement joins TRBV11-2 to TRBJ2-7; tentatively, D is TRBD2 (7 bases). CDR3 length equals 15 residues. Germline V gene sequence: CDR1 SGHAT, CDR2 FQNNGV. V was trimmed by 5 bases and J by 7 bases, leaving 21 bases between them.

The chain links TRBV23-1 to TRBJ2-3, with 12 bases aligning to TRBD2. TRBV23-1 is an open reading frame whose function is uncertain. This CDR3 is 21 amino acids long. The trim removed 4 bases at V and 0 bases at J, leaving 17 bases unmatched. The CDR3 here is CASSRIGLGLAGGSSTDTQYF. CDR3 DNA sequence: TGCGCCAGCAGTCGGATTGGACTAGGGCTAGCGGGAGGGTCTAGCACAGATACGCAGTATTTT.

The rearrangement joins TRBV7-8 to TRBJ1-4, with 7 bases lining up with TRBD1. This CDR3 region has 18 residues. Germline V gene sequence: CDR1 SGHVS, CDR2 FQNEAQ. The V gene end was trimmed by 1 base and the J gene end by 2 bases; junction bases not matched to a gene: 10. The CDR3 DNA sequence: TGTGCCAGCAGCTTAGTCGCGGGACAGAGGAGGACTAATGAAAAACTGTTTTTT. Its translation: CASSLVAGQRRTNEKLFF.

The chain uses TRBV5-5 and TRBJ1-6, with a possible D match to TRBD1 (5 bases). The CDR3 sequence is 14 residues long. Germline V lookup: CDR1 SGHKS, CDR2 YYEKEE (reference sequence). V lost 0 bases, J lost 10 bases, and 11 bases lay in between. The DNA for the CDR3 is TGTGCCAGCAGCTTGGGGGCGGGGCTCTCACCCCTCCACTTT. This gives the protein CASSLGAGLSPLHF.